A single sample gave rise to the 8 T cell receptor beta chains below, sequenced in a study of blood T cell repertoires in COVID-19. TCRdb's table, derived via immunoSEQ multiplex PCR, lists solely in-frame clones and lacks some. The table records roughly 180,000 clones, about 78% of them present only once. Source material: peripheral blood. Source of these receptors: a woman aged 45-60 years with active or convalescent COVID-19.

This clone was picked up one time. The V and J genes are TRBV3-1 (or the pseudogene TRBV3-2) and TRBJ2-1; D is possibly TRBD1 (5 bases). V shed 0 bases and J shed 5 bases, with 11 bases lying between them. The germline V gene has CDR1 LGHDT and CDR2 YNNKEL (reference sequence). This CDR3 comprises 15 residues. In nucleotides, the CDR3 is TGTGCCAGCAGCCAAGAAGGGGCGCGTCACAATGAGCAGTTCTTC. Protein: CASSQEGARHNEQFF.

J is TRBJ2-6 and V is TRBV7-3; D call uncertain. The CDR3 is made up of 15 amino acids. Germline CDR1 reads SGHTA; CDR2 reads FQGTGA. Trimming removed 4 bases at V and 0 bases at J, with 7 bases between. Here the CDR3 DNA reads TGTGCCAGCAGCTCAAAAGCCTCTGGGGCCAACGTCCTGACTTTC. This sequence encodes CASSSKASGANVLTF.

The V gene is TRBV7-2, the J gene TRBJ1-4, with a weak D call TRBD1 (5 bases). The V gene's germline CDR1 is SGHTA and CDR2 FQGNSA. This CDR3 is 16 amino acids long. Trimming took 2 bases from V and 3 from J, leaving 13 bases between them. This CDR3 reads CASSLRGGASNEKLFF. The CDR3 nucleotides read TGTGCCAGCAGCTTAAGGGGCGGGGCGTCTAATGAAAAACTGTTTTTT.

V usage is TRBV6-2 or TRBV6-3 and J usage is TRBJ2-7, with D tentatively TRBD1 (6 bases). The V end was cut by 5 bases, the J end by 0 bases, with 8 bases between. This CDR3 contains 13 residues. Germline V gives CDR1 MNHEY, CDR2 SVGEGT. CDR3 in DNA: TGTGCCAGCAGTACAGGGTCCTCCTACGAGCAGTACTTC. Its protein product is CASSTGSSYEQYF.

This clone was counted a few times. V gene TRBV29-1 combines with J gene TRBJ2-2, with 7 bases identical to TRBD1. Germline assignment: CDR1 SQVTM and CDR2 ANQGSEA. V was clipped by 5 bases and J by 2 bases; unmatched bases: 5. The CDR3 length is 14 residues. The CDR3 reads CSVPGTANTGELFF. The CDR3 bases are TGCAGCGTTCCCGGGACAGCTAACACCGGGGAGCTGTTTTTT.

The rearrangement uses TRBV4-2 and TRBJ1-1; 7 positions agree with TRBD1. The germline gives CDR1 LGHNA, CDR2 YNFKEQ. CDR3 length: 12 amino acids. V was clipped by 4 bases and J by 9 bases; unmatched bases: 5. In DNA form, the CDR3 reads TGTGCCAGCAGCCTAAGACAGGGCAAAGCTTTCTTT. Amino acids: CASSLRQGKAFF.

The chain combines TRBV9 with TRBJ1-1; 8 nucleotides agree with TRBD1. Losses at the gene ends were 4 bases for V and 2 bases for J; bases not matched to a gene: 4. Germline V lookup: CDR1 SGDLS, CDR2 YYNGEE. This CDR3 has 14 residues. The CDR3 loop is CASSLTGVNTEAFF. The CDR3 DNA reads TGTGCCAGCAGCTTGACAGGGGTTAACACTGAAGCTTTCTTT.

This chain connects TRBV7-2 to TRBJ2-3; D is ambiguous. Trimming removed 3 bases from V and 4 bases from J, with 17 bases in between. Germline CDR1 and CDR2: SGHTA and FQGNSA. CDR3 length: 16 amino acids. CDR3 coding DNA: TGTGCCAGCAGCTTCAGCCGCTTCCTGGAGTCAGATACGCAGTATTTT. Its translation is CASSFSRFLESDTQYF.